These 27 T cell receptor beta chains were all obtained from the same sample, sequenced in a study of human T cells and chemical hapten exposure. Regarding time point: pre-sensitization, week 0. Treatment described: therapeutic diphenylcyclopropenone sensitization with weekly scalp DPC. Each CDR3 protein gets one entry after TCRdb re-called the RACE reads with MiXCR. The table records about 110,000 distinct CDR3 sequences, approximately 12% of them present only once. This sample comprised whole blood, obtained in connection with sensitization to the hapten diphenylcyclopropenone (DPC). The source is a woman between 50 and 59 years old with alopecia areata. Some clones in this sample may be carry-over from other donors' samples.

The chain combines TRBV6-2 or TRBV6-3 with TRBJ1-6; no clear D gene. Germline assignment: CDR1 MNHEY and CDR2 SVGEGT. Trimming stripped 6 bases from V and 0 bases from J, with 12 bases between. The CDR3 is 16 residues long. The CDR3 DNA reads TGTGCCAGCAGACCCGCCATTAGCTCCTATAATTCACCCCTCCACTTT. It codes for CASRPAISSYNSPLHF.

This chain links TRBV28 with TRBJ2-1; the match to TRBD2 covers 8 bases. V shed 4 bases, J shed 9 bases, and the junction held 8 bases outside the gene matches. The V gene's germline CDR1 is MDHEN and CDR2 SYDVKM. The CDR3 length is 14 residues. CDR3 sequence: CASSSPGGLTEQFF. In nucleotides, the CDR3 is TGTGCCAGCAGTTCCCCGGGGGGGCTTACTGAGCAGTTCTTC.

This clonotype was recorded a few times. The chain couples TRBV20-1 to TRBJ2-3; D not certain. CDR1 is DFQATT and CDR2 is SNEGSKA in the germline V gene (reference sequence). The V gene lost 6 bases and the J gene lost 0 bases, with 7 bases spanning the gap. This CDR3 region has 12 residues. CDR3 protein: CSARISTDTQYF. As DNA, the CDR3 is TGCAGTGCCAGGATTAGCACAGATACGCAGTATTTT.

The chain employs TRBV6-6 and TRBJ1-5, with TRBD1 identical over 8 bases. V shed 5 bases, J shed 3 bases, and the junction held 6 bases outside the gene matches. Germline V gene lookup returns CDR1 MNHNY and CDR2 SVGAGI (reference sequence). The CDR3 has 15 residues. The CDR3 spells CASSRQGAHNQPQHF. CDR3 coding DNA: TGTGCCAGCAGTAGGCAGGGGGCACACAATCAGCCCCAGCATTTT.

This clonotype has more than one count but fewer than ten. V and J are TRBV18 and TRBJ1-1, with TRBD1 as a possible D gene (5 bases). The ends were cut back, 6 bases at V and 5 bases at J, with 16 bases in the middle. The CDR3 runs 14 residues. Germline V gene data show CDR1 as KGHSH and CDR2 as LQKENI. The CDR3 here is CASSTGEGRTEAFF. The CDR3 DNA sequence: TGTGCCAGCTCCACGGGGGAGGGAAGGACTGAAGCTTTCTTT.

The chain links TRBV7-2 to TRBJ2-3; no clear D. The CDR3 extends over 12 amino acids. Germline CDR1 reads SGHTA; CDR2 reads FQGNSA. Trimming took 0 bases from V and 4 from J, leaving 2 bases between them. The chain's CDR3 is CASSLAADTQYF. DNA of the CDR3: TGTGCCAGCAGCTTAGCGGCAGATACGCAGTATTTT.

Only a few counts were recorded for this clonotype. The chain carries TRBV12-3 or TRBV12-4 and TRBJ1-6; tentative D call: TRBD1 (5 bases). Trimming shortened V by 8 bases and J by 3 bases, and 11 bases separated the two germline ends. This CDR3 region has 14 residues. CDR3 region: CASGGRIYNSPLHF. In DNA form, the CDR3 reads TGTGCCAGCGGGGGACGGATCTATAATTCACCCCTCCACTTT.

This clonotype was detected only a few times. The gene calls are TRBV7-2 and TRBJ2-2, with 8 bases fitting TRBD2. The CDR3 contains 16 residues. The germline V gene has CDR1 SGHTA and CDR2 FQGNSA. The trim removed 5 bases at V and 1 base at J, leaving 6 bases unmatched. CDR3: CASSPRSGGNTGELFF. The DNA for the CDR3 is TGTGCCAGCAGCCCCAGGAGCGGGGGGAACACCGGGGAGCTGTTTTTT.

The rearrangement joins TRBV19 to TRBJ1-5, with TRBD1 as a possible D gene (5 bases). CDR3 length equals 14 residues. V was cut by 3 bases and J by 6 bases, with 12 bases left in between. Per germline, CDR1 LNHDA and CDR2 SQIVND (reference sequence). CDR3 DNA: TGTGCCAGTAGTATCCGGGGGGTTGGTCAGCCCCAGCATTTT. The encoded protein is CASSIRGVGQPQHF. The full variable domain, completed using reference TRBV19 and TRBJ1-5, is DGGITQSPKYLFRKEGQNVTLSCEQNLNHDAMYWYRQDPGQGLRLIYYSQIVNDFQKGDIAEGYSVSREKKESFPLTVTSAQKNPTAFYLCASSIRGVGQPQHFGDGTRLSIL.

This clonotype was seen more than once but under ten times. The chain combines TRBV28 with TRBJ2-1; no clear D gene. This CDR3 is 13 amino acids long. V lost 5 bases and J 9 bases, leaving 14 bases between the germline ends. From germline, CDR1 is MDHEN and CDR2 SYDVKM. The CDR3, as DNA: TGTGCCAGCAGTCGCCTGATAAGAGGTGAGCAGTTCTTC. It codes for CASSRLIRGEQFF.

This clonotype showed up just a few times. The chain has TRBV7-9 and TRBJ1-4; TRBD1 might be the D (6 bases). Germline V gives CDR1 SEHNR, CDR2 FQNEAQ (reference sequence). There are 16 residues in the CDR3. The V end was cut by 5 bases, the J end by 4 bases, with 17 bases between. CDR3 region: CASSQNSGGLNEKLFF. CDR3 in DNA: TGTGCCAGCAGCCAAAACTCCGGGGGCCTTAATGAAAAACTGTTTTTT.

The rearrangement joins TRBV20-1 to TRBJ2-7, with TRBD2 matching over 14 bases. CDR1 is DFQATT, CDR2 SNEGSKA, per germline (reference sequence). V lost 0 bases to trimming and J lost 6 bases; unmatched junction nucleotides: 7. This CDR3 comprises 16 residues. CDR3 coding DNA: TGCAGTGCTAGAGATCGCGGACTAGCGGGAGGATCCGAGCAGTACTTC. Residues: CSARDRGLAGGSEQYF.

This clonotype has more than one count but fewer than ten. The chain joins TRBV6-5 to TRBJ2-7; 10 bases align to TRBD1. CDR1 is MNHEY and CDR2 is SVGAGI in the germline V gene. CDR3 length: 15 residues. V lost 2 bases and J lost 6; bases outside the gene matches: 7. CDR3 region: CASSYPGTGESEQYF. CDR3 DNA: TGTGCCAGCAGTTACCCCGGGACAGGGGAGTCCGAGCAGTACTTC.

The chain has TRBV28 and TRBJ2-5, with TRBD2 matching over 9 bases. V lost 3 bases, J lost 1 base, and 6 bases stayed unmatched. There are 16 residues in the CDR3. CDR1 MDHEN and CDR2 SYDVKM come from the germline V gene. Written as DNA, the CDR3 is TGTGCCAGCAGTTTGGGGGTAGCGGGGGCCCAAGAGACCCAGTACTTC. Protein: CASSLGVAGAQETQYF. Full variable domain (rest looked up from reference TRBV28 and TRBJ2-5): DVKVTQSSRYLVKRTGEKVFLECVQDMDHENMFWYRQDPGLGLRLIYFSYDVKMKEKGDIPEGYSVSREKKERFSLILESASTNQTSMYLCASSLGVAGAQETQYFGPGTRLLVL.

This clonotype was found many times. V is TRBV2 and J is TRBJ2-1, with a weak D call TRBD2 (5 bases). The germline V gene encodes CDR1 SNHLY and CDR2 FYNNEI. V was trimmed by 7 bases and J by 9 bases, leaving 19 bases between them. This CDR3 has 14 residues. This chain's CDR3 is CASTPASPGTEQFF. CDR3 DNA: TGTGCCAGCACTCCCGCCTCCCCGGGAACTGAGCAGTTCTTC.

The V gene is TRBV28, the J gene TRBJ2-5, with D hard to call. Between the trimmed V and J ends, which lost 6 bases and 5 bases, there was a span of 10 bases. This CDR3 comprises 12 residues. Germline values: CDR1 MDHEN, CDR2 SYDVKM. The CDR3 loop is CASRPSGETQYF. The CDR3 bases are TGTGCCAGCAGGCCCTCTGGTGAGACCCAGTACTTC.

A few counts support this clonotype. The rearrangement joins TRBV11-3 to TRBJ2-5; tentatively, D is TRBD1 (5 bases). The CDR3 extends over 13 amino acids. Trimming took 5 bases from V and 2 from J, leaving 9 bases between them. Germline assignment: CDR1 SGHNT and CDR2 YENEEA. Here the CDR3 DNA reads TGTGCCAGCAGCATTACAGGACAAGAGACCCAGTACTTC. It encodes CASSITGQETQYF.

The chain links TRBV6-2 or TRBV6-3 to TRBJ1-1; D may be TRBD1 (6 bases). Germline assignment: CDR1 MNHEY and CDR2 SVGEGT. V was trimmed by 8 bases and J by 1 base, leaving 17 bases between them. The CDR3 is made up of 15 amino acids. This chain's CDR3 is CASRPTGYGNTEAFF. The CDR3 DNA follows: TGTGCCAGCCGGCCTACAGGGTACGGGAACACTGAAGCTTTCTTT.

J is TRBJ1-3 and V is TRBV4-3; D uncertain. Germline V gives CDR1 LGHNA, CDR2 YSLEER. Trimming took off 0 bases at V and 3 bases at J, with 24 bases between the two ends. The length of the CDR3 is 20 residues. Written as DNA, the CDR3 is TGCGCCAGCAGCCAAGATCGCGAGGCACGACGAACGTTAGGTGGAAACACCATATATTTT. This gives the protein CASSQDREARRTLGGNTIYF.

The CDR3 sequence is CASSAGVNQPQHF. The CDR3 region has the DNA TGTGCCAGCTCTGCAGGGGTGAATCAGCCCCAGCATTTT. V usage is TRBV18 and J usage is TRBJ1-5; D may be TRBD1 (6 bases). CDR3 length: 13 residues. Trimming removed 6 bases from V and 4 bases from J, with 10 bases in between. Germline values: CDR1 KGHSH, CDR2 LQKENI.

The CDR3 region has the DNA TGTGCCAGCAGTTTATGGGACTTGAACACTGAAGCTTTCTTT. Translating it yields CASSLWDLNTEAFF. The chain couples TRBV28 to TRBJ1-1; D gene uncertain. CDR1 MDHEN and CDR2 SYDVKM come from the germline V gene. This CDR3 is 14 amino acids long. V gave up 0 bases and J gave up 0 bases, with 5 bases separating them.

The V and J genes are TRBV7-2 and TRBJ1-3; a possible D gene is TRBD1 (5 bases). The germline gives CDR1 SGHTA, CDR2 FQGNSA. The CDR3 totals 13 residues. V lost 5 bases and J lost 8, with 13 bases in between. The CDR3 DNA reads as TGTGCCAGCAGCAATACAGGATTCGACACCATATATTTT. Its translation: CASSNTGFDTIYF.

At least ten counts were recorded for this clonotype. The J gene is TRBJ1-6, the V gene TRBV19; TRBD1 matches at 7 bases. V dropped 7 bases and J dropped 0; count of bases not matched to a gene: 3. Germline lookup yields CDR1 LNHDA and CDR2 SQIVND (reference sequence). CDR3 length: 15 residues. The CDR3 loop reads CASKDRSSYNSPLHF. As DNA, the CDR3 is TGTGCCAGTAAGGACAGGAGCTCCTATAATTCACCCCTCCACTTT. The full variable domain, with the rest looked up from reference TRBV19 and TRBJ1-6, is DGGITQSPKYLFRKEGQNVTLSCEQNLNHDAMYWYRQDPGQGLRLIYYSQIVNDFQKGDIAEGYSVSREKKESFPLTVTSAQKNPTAFYLCASKDRSSYNSPLHFGNGTRLTVT.

In its sample, this clonotype was seen a few times. This sequence joins TRBV7-2 and TRBJ2-1; TRBD2 is a possible D gene (6 bases). The germline V gene encodes CDR1 SGHTA and CDR2 FQGNSA. V was shortened by 2 bases and J by 8 bases, with 13 bases between the two germline ends. The CDR3 contains 14 residues. CDR3 region: CASSLPELAHEQFF. CDR3 bases: TGTGCCAGCAGCTTACCCGAACTAGCACATGAGCAGTTCTTC.

The CDR3 sequence is CSVVPGWTGPAYEQYF. The CDR3 nucleotides are TGCAGCGTTGTCCCGGGGTGGACAGGGCCCGCCTACGAGCAGTACTTC. This chain connects TRBV29-1 to TRBJ2-7, with 8 bases that match TRBD1. Unmatched junction bases numbered 13, after V lost 4 bases and J lost 2 bases. CDR1 is SQVTM, CDR2 ANQGSEA, per germline. This CDR3 is 16 amino acids long.

This clonotype was observed a few times. V is TRBV18 and J is TRBJ2-1; D not certain. Per the germline V gene, CDR1 is KGHSH and CDR2 is LQKENI. Between the trimmed V and J ends, which lost 1 base and 7 bases, there was a span of 14 bases. CDR3 length: 15 amino acids. The CDR3 nucleotides read TGTGCCAGCTCACCACAGGGAATAGGCCCAAATGAGCAGTTCTTC. This gives the protein CASSPQGIGPNEQFF.

This clonotype was recorded at least ten times. V and J are TRBV13 and TRBJ2-7; either TRBD1 or TRBD2 may supply D (6 bases each). The CDR3 totals 14 residues. Trimming removed 5 bases from V and 6 bases from J, with 17 bases in between. Germline CDR1 is PRHDT and CDR2 is FYEKMQ (reference sequence). The CDR3 sequence is CASSLYGGPSEQYF. The CDR3 region has the DNA TGTGCCAGCAGCCTCTATGGGGGGCCTAGCGAGCAGTACTTC.